Listed below are T cell receptor beta chains from one sample, sequenced in a study of blood T cell repertoires in COVID-19. The table came from immunoSEQ multiplex PCR; TCRdb's copy has only in-frame clones and leaves some out. The sample holds around 110,000 clones, about 85% seen once. The material sequenced was peripheral blood. The receptors stem from a middle-aged man with acute or convalescent COVID-19. The conserved cysteine and the conserved F or W are not part of the CDR3 here. The D gene is left open where the match is weak.

v_call	d_call	cdr3_aa
TRBV30	-	AWSNKGGSRANVLT
TRBV5-6	TRBD2	ASSLQRGSGELF
TRBV6-5	TRBD2	ASSYGAGGDNYEQY
TRBV6-5	-	ASSRRTGWETQY
TRBV18	TRBD2	ASSLSTAGVTGELF
TRBV3-1/TRBV3-2	-	ASSQEGLRGKF
TRBV2	-	ASSARFNSSPLH
TRBV4-1	-	ASSIRGDLAFETQY
TRBV18	TRBD1	ASSFRSKDRASGYT
TRBV1	-	TSSHGRQGRWDTEAF
TRBV7-9	-	ASSFGSSRYNEQF
TRBV2	-	ASREGLDRTDTQY
TRBV3-1/TRBV3-2	-	ASSQGRTGSSGNTIY
TRBV24-1	-	ATSDFWEAGNTIY
TRBV28	TRBD1	ASREDRLGRAF
TRBV3-1/TRBV3-2	-	ASSQAHSNYGYT
TRBV21-1	-	ASSIRQGKYEKLF
TRBV28	-	ASSRQATSGNTIY
TRBV5-8	-	ASSSTAAGQPQH
TRBV6-5	TRBD1	ASSYSQGDEKLF
TRBV5-1	-	ASSSGSGMIAEAF
TRBV5-5	-	ASSLGQFYGYT
TRBV3-1/TRBV3-2	-	ASSLRGGREQY
TRBV27	-	ASSWASRGETQY
TRBV25-1	-	ASSDSLLEATNEKLF
TRBV6-6	-	ASSYSPGWDEQY
TRBV27	TRBD1	ASREGGGNYGYT
TRBV28	-	ASSPTTPNTEAF
TRBV19	-	ASSIVNLGNQPQH
TRBV5-1	-	ASSFGSDGYT
TRBV7-8	TRBD1	ASSLLNRGRQPQH
TRBV7-3	-	ASSLDRSRTDTQY
TRBV10-1	-	ASCILSYEQY
TRBV19	TRBD1	ASSIGQGARNEQF
TRBV7-9	-	ACPRADTQY
TRBV27	-	ASSLQGQSGNTIY
TRBV6-1	TRBD2	ASSALAGTSTDTQY
TRBV28	-	ASTWRSRGYNEQF
TRBV7-8	-	ASSYGESSYNEQF
TRBV7-2	-	ASSLVRGQETQY
TRBV27	-	ASSLRGAVLNTQY
TRBV19	TRBD1	ASSRDRVIGNQPQH
TRBV5-5	TRBD2	ASSRTSGVTGELF
TRBV11-2	TRBD1	ASSPDRGGDTQY
TRBV2	TRBD1	ASSPTYDRAEGYGYT
TRBV9	TRBD2	ASSSSGTTDTQY
TRBV5-1	-	ASSTGQLVNKNIQY
TRBV7-8	-	ASSSFTGIQYNEQF
TRBV5-1	TRBD1	ASSLQGAYGYT
TRBV20-1	-	SASKQGKETQY
TRBV11-3	TRBD2	ASSWTSGGAGVEQF
TRBV9	-	ASSVAGYDEKLF
TRBV11-2	-	ASRTIAGFHEQY
TRBV5-1	TRBD2	AGLAGGVDYNEQF
TRBV2	TRBD1	ASRDRGSPLH